Below, 11 T cell receptor beta chains from the same sample are listed, as sequenced in a study of response to subunit inactivated influenza vaccine. TCRdb redid the calling of the RT-PCR reads with MiXCR, one entry per CDR3 protein. The table has 600,000 to 850,000 distinct CDR3 sequences, roughly 15% seen once. The source material was PBMCs from blood, sampled 14 to 15 days before vaccination. Receptors originate from a man between 45 and 60 years old who received an inactivated influenza vaccine.

The chain is built from TRBV20-1 and TRBJ2-1; possible D gene TRBD1, 6 bases. V was trimmed by 4 bases and J by 8 bases, leaving 30 bases between them. Looked up from germline, CDR1 is DFQATT and CDR2 is SNEGSKA (reference sequence). The CDR3 has 18 amino acids. For the CDR3, the DNA is TGCAGTGCTAAAGGCCCCCTCGGACAGACCTCTCGGAACGATGAGCAGTTCTTC. Translation gives CSAKGPLGQTSRNDEQFF.

The CDR3 loop is CASSLVPGVGTDTQYF. The CDR3 coding sequence is TGTGCCAGCAGCTTAGTTCCGGGAGTGGGCACAGATACGCAGTATTTT. The genes are TRBV7-2 and TRBJ2-3; D may be TRBD2 (6 bases). CDR3 size: 16 residues. V lost 1 base and J lost 1, with 12 bases in between. Germline V lookup: CDR1 SGHTA, CDR2 FQGNSA.

The chain recombines TRBV12-3 or TRBV12-4 with TRBJ1-1; TRBD1 might be the D (6 bases). The CDR3 totals 14 residues. Trimming took 7 bases from V and 3 from J, leaving 15 bases between them. In nucleotides, the CDR3 is TGTGCCAGCAACCTAGCGGGGGCGCACACTGAAGCTTTCTTT. Encoded protein: CASNLAGAHTEAFF.

This clonotype was picked up a small number of times. This chain uses TRBV6-2 or TRBV6-3 with TRBJ2-7; tentatively, D is TRBD1 (5 bases). Germline CDR1 is MNHEY and CDR2 is SVGEGT. The CDR3 consists of 15 residues. Deletions cut 8 bases from V and 5 bases from J, with 22 bases between. The CDR3 reads CASEPARGDVNEQYF. The CDR3 region has the DNA TGTGCCAGCGAACCTGCTAGGGGCGATGTAAACGAGCAGTACTTC.

The chain links TRBV4-1 to TRBJ2-1; D is uncertain. CDR3 length: 15 residues. Germline V gene lookup returns CDR1 MGHRA and CDR2 YSYEKL. V gave up 1 base and J gave up 9 bases, with 16 bases separating them. CDR3 region: CASSQVLGPAGEQFF. The CDR3, as DNA: TGCGCCAGCAGCCAAGTCCTAGGACCCGCTGGTGAGCAGTTCTTC.

This sequence joins TRBV18 and TRBJ2-7; D possibly corresponds to TRBD1 (6 bases). This CDR3 contains 13 residues. CDR1 and CDR2 (germline): KGHSH, LQKENI. Trimming removed 2 bases at V and 7 bases at J, with 12 bases between. CDR3 region: CASSPDQGFEQYF. CDR3 nucleotide sequence: TGTGCCAGCTCACCAGACCAGGGGTTTGAGCAGTACTTC. The full variable domain, with the rest looked up from reference TRBV18 and TRBJ2-7, is NAGVMQNPRHLVRRRGQEARLRCSPMKGHSHVYWYRQLPEEGLKFMVYLQKENIIDESGMPKERFSAEFPKEGPSILRIQQVVRGDSAAYFCASSPDQGFEQYFGPGTRLTVT.

This chain joins TRBV29-1 and TRBJ2-5, with a tentative D call TRBD2 (6 bases). The CDR3 sequence is 15 residues long. The germline gives CDR1 SQVTM, CDR2 ANQGSEA. V dropped 4 bases and J dropped 1 base, with 16 bases sitting between them. In DNA form, the CDR3 reads TGCAGCGTTGGGGGGACTGCCGAGAGCCAAGAGACCCAGTACTTC. Its protein is CSVGGTAESQETQYF. Full variable domain (outside the CDR3, taken from reference TRBV29-1 and TRBJ2-5): SAVISQKPSRDICQRGTSLTIQCQVDSQVTMMFWYRQQPGQSLTLIATANQGSEATYESGFVIDKFPISRPNLTFSTLTVSNMSPEDSSIYLCSVGGTAESQETQYFGPGTRLLVL.

This clonotype was seen more than once but under ten times. In DNA, the CDR3 is TGTGCCAGCAGCAAAACTAGCGGGAGGGTTTCAGATACGCAGTATTTT. It translates to CASSKTSGRVSDTQYF. The V call is TRBV7-2, the J call TRBJ2-3, with 13 bases fitting TRBD2. Germline trimming cut 5 bases from V and 4 bases from J; bases unmatched to any gene: 6. The germline gives CDR1 SGHTA, CDR2 FQGNSA. This CDR3 comprises 16 residues.

The V gene is TRBV20-1, the J gene TRBJ2-3; 10 bases line up with TRBD1. The CDR3 is 14 residues long. V trimming: 5 bases; J trimming: 4 bases; junction bases outside the gene matches: 6. Looked up from germline, CDR1 is DFQATT and CDR2 is SNEGSKA (reference sequence). CDR3 DNA sequence: TGCAGTGCTGCCCGACAGGGGGCATCAGATACGCAGTATTTT. Protein product: CSAARQGASDTQYF.

This clonotype was counted a few times. CDR3 DNA sequence: TGTGCCAGCAGCCTCGAGGGTGGTGGGGCCAACGTCCTGACTTTC. Amino acids: CASSLEGGGANVLTF. The rearrangement links TRBV6-2 or TRBV6-3 to TRBJ2-6; tentatively, D is TRBD2 (5 bases). In germline, CDR1 is MNHEY, CDR2 SVGEGT. V was clipped by 6 bases and J by 3 bases, with 12 bases between them. The CDR3 extends over 15 amino acids.

The rearrangement links TRBV11-3 to TRBJ1-1; D uncertain. The CDR3 is 13 amino acids. Germline V gene lookup returns CDR1 SGHNT and CDR2 YENEEA. V shed 5 bases and J shed 3 bases, with 10 bases lying between them. The CDR3 coding sequence is TGTGCCAGCAGCCCCTCGAACGACACTGAAGCTTTCTTT. Its protein is CASSPSNDTEAFF.